This T cell receptor beta chain was documented in a study of cytotoxic CD8 clonotypes in ibrutinib-treated CLL. Study results and limitations: Patients showed higher baseline clonality than age-matched healthy donors, and it tracked circulating CD8+ T-cell counts. Ibrutinib response saw clonality rise, and progression saw it return toward baseline.

This CDR3 has 15 amino acids. The germline CDR1 and CDR2 sequences are MNHEY and SMNVEV (reference sequence). V dropped 6 bases and J dropped 0; count of bases not matched to a gene: 4. Sequencing used immunoSEQ multiplex PCR; TCRdb keeps in-frame clones, though not all of them. This table has under 200,000 clones, approximately 77% appearing once. Turning to this clone: Its antigen is unidentified.

This sequence was found in a human donor with chronic lymphocytic leukemia. Specimen: PBMCs, collected after 12 months of ibrutinib treatment. This chain connects TRBV27 to TRBJ2-2; TRBD1 matches at 7 bases. The CDR3 DNA reads TGTGCCAGCAGCCGGGGACAGTCGAACACCGGGGAGCTGTTTTTT. Protein product: CASSRGQSNTGELFF.